This TCR beta chain was profiled in a study of identifying expanded T cells in peripheral blood (dated by TCRdb to the late 2010s). In the study overall: Technical replicates were generated by sequencing separate aliquots of the same genomic DNA pool, with four replicates compared pairwise.

TCRbeta CDR3 regions were profiled by bias-controlled multiplex PCR amplification of genomic DNA with the immunoSEQ Assay. On the study's bioinformatics: The absolute abundance of each unique TCRbeta CDR3 region was quantified after sequences were collapsed and filtered. Differential abundance was assessed using a binomial (Fisher-equivalent) model and a beta-binomial model in which time-dependent variance fitted from healthy donors was added. Any clone with fewer than 5 combined templates was excluded, and a clone was called differentially abundant if its Benjamini-Hochberg FDR was below 0.01. The form v = (b*log(k)+a)^2 was used to model beta-binomial variance as a function of total template count across the two samples. TCRdb carries this immuneACCESS record with in-frame sequences only. Its versions omit some clonotypes, under half of them owing to an unresolved V gene in the studies checked, with the rest unexplained. V, J and clone size are those of that table, while D and trimming were read from the DNA. Recorded for this sample are about 81,000 clones; less than 90% of them occurred a single time. The top ten constitute around 19% of the sample.

No immune events such as infections were documented for the healthy donors during the collection period. Healthy-donor blood repertoires served as a training cohort to calibrate time-dependent variance in a beta-binomial model of T-cell clone differential abundance. The training cohort included 10 or so healthy donors, of whom 3 were female and 7 were male. An age range of roughly 29 to 65 years, with an average of roughly 45 years, was recorded for the donors. Obtained from a commercial supplier, whole blood was collected from each healthy donor at three time points set about two weeks apart. For immunosequencing, genomic DNA was extracted from whole blood that had not been sorted. Here is what the overall study found, with its caveats: Between technical replicates the binomial model flagged 0.9 to 1.5 differentially abundant clones, whereas over around 2 weeks the binomial model flagged about 16.4 and over approximately 4 weeks approximately 20. The authors expected that biological variance in healthy repertoires might rise further over much longer intervals, such as months to years. In all healthy donors, the variance in clone template counts between samples taken two weeks apart rose significantly as total template count increased. Across all healthy-donor time intervals, the beta-binomial model significantly lowered both the number of clones called differentially abundant and the false-positive rate.

Notes on this clone: It has no known antigen specificity. Per-nucleotide qualities are absent, and no much larger clonotype sits a single base away.

Cut back by 0 bases and 2 bases, the V and J ends lie 12 bases apart. From the cysteine up to the phenylalanine, the CDR3 has a length of 16 residues. Only CDR3 DNA remains: 48 bases, in frame from the first base. From the germline V gene, CDR1 is SGHRS and CDR2 is YFSETQ. The sequence links TRBV5-1 to TRBJ2-1; the D gene identity is not certain. The clonotype originates from a person aged 18 to 70 in good health. The specimen was blood. The CDR3 here reads CASSLGATDAYNEQFF. The DNA sequence follows: TGCGCCAGCAGCTTGGGAGCCACGGACGCCTACAATGAGCAGTTCTTC.